The rows below give T cell receptor beta chains drawn from one sample of a study of blood T cell repertoires in COVID-19. Here immunoSEQ multiplex PCR was the method, and the copy in TCRdb shows in-frame clones only, minus some. The sample contains 100,000 to 150,000 clones, about 84% of which appear only once. The sample comprised peripheral blood. All receptors come from a woman aged 55-69 years with acute or convalescent COVID-19. The CDR3 runs from the conserved cysteine through the conserved F or W. D genes are given only for firm matches. Rows may omit the clone size; those that give it use once, few, many or a size class.

>-|TRBJ1-6|TRBV2|-
TGTGCCAGCAGTGGGGAGACTGGGGGGTCACCCCTCCACTTT
CASSGETGGSPLHF
>-|TRBJ2-3|TRBV3-1/TRBV3-2|-
TGTGCCAGCAGCCAAGATGATAGAGATACGCAGTATTTT
CASSQDDRDTQYF
>TRBD1|TRBJ1-3|TRBV3-1/TRBV3-2|-
TGTGCCAGCGGAGAGGGACAGCTCTCTGGAAACACCATATATTTT
CASGEGQLSGNTIYF
>-|TRBJ2-1|TRBV4-1|-
TGCGCCAGCAGCCCCCTCACGCGTAGGGACTCTGAGCAGTTCTTC
CASSPLTRRDSEQFF
>TRBD1|TRBJ2-5|TRBV5-1|-
TGCGCCAGCAGCTCCGGGACAGGAGAGACCCAGTACTTC
CASSSGTGETQYF
>TRBD1|TRBJ1-2|TRBV12-3/TRBV12-4|-
TGTGCCAGCAGTCCGGGACAGGTGGAAGGCTACACCTTC
CASSPGQVEGYTF
>TRBD1|TRBJ1-4|TRBV30|-
TGTGCCTGGGGGGGACAGGTTAATGAAAAACTGTTTTTT
CAWGGQVNEKLFF
>TRBD1|TRBJ2-3|TRBV5-1|-
TGCGCCAGCACTTTACAGGGGGCCGGCACAGATACGCAGTATTTT
CASTLQGAGTDTQYF
>-|TRBJ1-4|TRBV7-3|-
TGTGCCAGCATCATCAAGGCACTAACTTCAACTAATGAAAAACTGTTTTTT
CASIIKALTSTNEKLFF
>-|TRBJ1-2|TRBV3-1/TRBV3-2|-
TGTGCCAGCAGGAGTAGGGAGGGGTCTGGCTACACCTTC
CASRSREGSGYTF
>-|TRBJ1-1|TRBV5-8|-
TGTGCCAGCAGCTTGAACAGAAACACTGAAGCTTTCTTT
CASSLNRNTEAFF
>-|TRBJ2-3|TRBV28|-
TGTGCCAGCAGTTCCATATCGGCGCAGTATTTT
CASSSISAQYF
>-|TRBJ1-1|TRBV6-8|-
TGTGCCAGCAGTTACTTATGTGAGCGTAACACTGAAGCTTTCTTT
CASSYLCERNTEAFF
>TRBD1|TRBJ1-6|TRBV14|few
TGTGCCAGCAGCCCCAGGGACAGGGATCATTCACCCCTCCACTTT
CASSPRDRDHSPLHF
>-|TRBJ1-2|TRBV12-3/TRBV12-4|-
TGTGCCAGCGGATCTACAGCTCTCAATGGCTACACCTTC
CASGSTALNGYTF
>TRBD1|TRBJ2-7|TRBV20-1|-
TGCAGTGGGGTGGGGACAGGAGAGCAGTACTTC
CSGVGTGEQYF
>TRBD2|TRBJ2-3|TRBV3-1/TRBV3-2|-
TGTGCCAGCAGCCGCGAAGCGGGGGCCCACACAGATACGCAGTATTTT
CASSREAGAHTDTQYF
>-|TRBJ2-5|TRBV29-1|-
TGCAGCGTTCGAGCGCAGAGGGAAGAGACCCAGTACTTC
CSVRAQREETQYF
>TRBD1|TRBJ1-6|TRBV30|few
TGTGCCTGGAGTGTACAGGGGTCCTCCTATAATTCACCCCTCCACTTT
CAWSVQGSSYNSPLHF
>TRBD1|TRBJ1-1|TRBV7-6|-
TGTGCCAGCAGCCCTCGAGACAGGGGGCCATCCTCTCCCTTT
CASSPRDRGPSSPF
>TRBD1|TRBJ2-2|TRBV2|-
TGTGCCACAGCCGGGACAGGGGCTACCGGGGAGCTGTTTTTT
CATAGTGATGELFF
>-|TRBJ1-4|TRBV21-1|-
TGTGCCAGCCTTCTAACCGGGACAGGGGCCCCAACTAATGAAAAACTGTTTTTT
CASLLTGTGAPTNEKLFF
>TRBD1|TRBJ2-3|TRBV9|-
TGTGCCAGCAGCGTAGCTACAGGGACAGCATTGAGCACAGATACGCAGTATTTT
CASSVATGTALSTDTQYF
>-|TRBJ2-7|TRBV9|-
TGTGCCAGCAGCGTAGTAGCGGGGTCAGGGGGAAGCTGGAGCGAGCAGTACTTC
CASSVVAGSGGSWSEQYF
>TRBD1|TRBJ1-2|TRBV30|-
TGTGCCTGGAGTGGGGACAGTTATGGCTACACCTTC
CAWSGDSYGYTF
>-|TRBJ1-3|TRBV18|-
TGTGCCAGCTCACCACCTGGCGGGCCTGGAAACACCATATATTTT
CASSPPGGPGNTIYF
>-|TRBJ1-1|TRBV5-4|-
TGTGCCAGCAGCTTGGGATCCAGCACTGAAGCTTTCTTT
CASSLGSSTEAFF
>-|TRBJ1-2|TRBV18|-
TGTGCCAGCTCACGAGACAGCCTGTATGGCTACACCTTC
CASSRDSLYGYTF
>-|TRBJ1-6|TRBV6-5|few
TGTGCCAGCAGCAACAGGGCCGATAATTCACCCCTCCACTTT
CASSNRADNSPLHF
>TRBD2|TRBJ2-2|TRBV5-4|-
TGTGCCCGCAGCGGGGGGGGCGGCTACGGGGAGCTGTTTTTT
CARSGGGGYGELFF
>-|TRBJ1-1|TRBV3-1/TRBV3-2|-
TGTGCCAGCAGCACAACCTCCCCGGGTGACACTGAAGCTTTCTTT
CASSTTSPGDTEAFF
>TRBD2|TRBJ2-1|TRBV3-1/TRBV3-2|-
TGTGCCACCGTCGGGACTAGCGGGGATAAGTTCTTC
CATVGTSGDKFF
>TRBD2|TRBJ2-3|TRBV9|-
TGTGCCAGCAGCGCCGTCCTAGCGGGGGGCCACAAAGATACGCAGTATTTT
CASSAVLAGGHKDTQYF
>-|TRBJ1-6|TRBV9|-
TGTGCCAGCAGCGTAGAACGGGACAAATACCCCTCCTATAATTCACCCCTCCACTTT
CASSVERDKYPSYNSPLHF
>-|TRBJ1-2|TRBV5-1|-
TGCGCCAGCAGCGACGGGAATACTAACTATGGCTACACCTTC
CASSDGNTNYGYTF
>-|TRBJ1-2|TRBV7-9|-
TGTGCCACACAGGGCCTGTCGGTCTTCTATGGCTACACCTTC
CATQGLSVFYGYTF
>TRBD1|TRBJ1-2|TRBV5-6|-
TGTGCCAGCAGACCCGGGACAGACTATGGCTACACCTTC
CASRPGTDYGYTF
>-|TRBJ2-2|TRBV7-2|once
TGTGCCAGCAGCCCGTTCGGGGAGCTGTTTTTT
CASSPFGELFF
>-|TRBJ1-1|TRBV9|-
TGTGCCAGCAGCGTAGCCCTCGTGGACAACCAAGCTTTCTTT
CASSVALVDNQAFF
>-|TRBJ2-3|TRBV30|-
TGTGCCTTAGAGGCGGCAGAGGGAGATACGCAGTATTTT
CALEAAEGDTQYF
>-|TRBJ2-4|TRBV13|-
TGTGCCAGCAGCAACGAACCACTAGAAAACATTCAGTACTTC
CASSNEPLENIQYF
>-|TRBJ1-4|TRBV11-2|-
TGTGCCAGCAGCTTAAAGCTTAATGAAAAACTGTTTTTT
CASSLKLNEKLFF
>-|TRBJ1-1|TRBV5-4|once
TGTGCCAGCAGTCAAATACGGGGGGACACTGAAGCTTTCTTT
CASSQIRGDTEAFF
>-|TRBJ1-2|TRBV13|-
TGTGCCAGCAGCGCAGACAGGCGAAACTATGGCTACACCTTC
CASSADRRNYGYTF
>TRBD2|TRBJ2-1|TRBV2|-
TGTGCCAGCAGTCGACTAGCGGGGGGCTACAATGAGCAGTTCTTC
CASSRLAGGYNEQFF
>TRBD2|TRBJ2-5|TRBV5-1|-
TGCGCCAGCAGCCCACTGACTAGCGGAGAAGAGACCCAGTACTTC
CASSPLTSGEETQYF
>-|TRBJ2-3|TRBV7-8|-
TGTGCCAGCCGCTCTATCGCGGGGAACACAGATACGCAGTATTTT
CASRSIAGNTDTQYF
>TRBD1|TRBJ1-1|TRBV18|once
TGTGCCAGCAAAGGGACAGGGATGAACACTGAAGCTTTCTTT
CASKGTGMNTEAFF
>-|TRBJ1-6|TRBV2|-
TGTGCCAGCAGCACCAGACAGGCCGGCTATAATTCACCCCTCCACTTT
CASSTRQAGYNSPLHF
>TRBD1|TRBJ1-2|TRBV19|few
TGTGCCAGTACCCTGTATGGGACAGCGATTAACTATGGCTACACCTTC
CASTLYGTAINYGYTF
>TRBD1|TRBJ1-4|TRBV18|-
TGTGCCAGCTCACTCTTGAATTCCCGGGACAGGGGAGGTGAAAAACTGTTTTTT
CASSLLNSRDRGGEKLFF
>-|TRBJ1-1|TRBV29-1|-
TGCAGCGTTAGCTTCACGAACACTGAAGCTTTCTTT
CSVSFTNTEAFF
>-|TRBJ1-3|TRBV19|-
TGTGCCAGTACACAGGCTAACTCTGGAAACACCATATATTTT
CASTQANSGNTIYF
>-|TRBJ1-1|TRBV5-1|-
TGCGCCAGCAGCTTGGACTATAGGGGGAACACTGAAGCTTTCTTT
CASSLDYRGNTEAFF
>-|TRBJ2-2|TRBV30|-
TGTGCCTGGAGTGTATACGATAGAATCACCGGGGAGCTGTTTTTT
CAWSVYDRITGELFF